The clone carrying this T cell receptor beta chain was recorded once. Its antigen remains unidentified. This entry is derived from a study of a mutant IDH1 vaccine in newly diagnosed glioma. Turning to the study itself: Prior therapy was radiotherapy, temozolomide, or both; most received both.

The sample's time point: week 5, during vaccination. Vaccination used 300 ug of mutant IDH1 20-mer peptide per dose, with topical imiquimod. Sequenced by immunoSEQ multiplex PCR; TCRdb stores in-frame clones only, minus some. The sample lists tens of thousands of clones; roughly 81% were seen once. CDR1 WSHSY and CDR2 SAAADI come from the germline V gene. V shed 7 bases and J 2 bases; nucleotides not matched to a gene: 10. This CDR3 is 15 amino acids long. This chain connects TRBV10-2 to TRBJ2-7; 8 bases fit TRBD1. The sequence came from a man over 45 with glioma. The specimen comprised PBMCs, sampled from a glioma patient whose treatment included an IDH1 peptide vaccine. CDR3 sequence reads: CASKPDRVVTYEQYF. CDR3 nucleotides: TGCGCCAGCAAACCGGACAGGGTAGTAACCTACGAGCAGTACTTC.